The subject of this entry is one T cell receptor (beta chain). Its antigen is as yet unknown. Arm-PCR of CDR3 regions and iRepertoire HTBI primers were used to build TCR beta libraries. TCRdb ran MiXCR on the multiplex PCR reads and lists one entry per CDR3 protein. This table has approximately 490,000 distinct CDR3 sequences, roughly 15% appearing once. From germline, CDR1 is SGHNT and CDR2 YYREEE (reference sequence). The CDR3 length is 16 residues. V shed 4 bases, J shed 10 bases, and the junction held 15 bases outside the gene matches. The data derive from a study of regulatory T cells in long-lasting Graves disease. Study-wide results and caveats: Persistent disease favored TRBV28, TRBJ1-2 and TRBJ2-5.

Stated time point: newly diagnosed GD, antithyroid drugs for less than 3 months. From RNA extracted from PBMCs, the TCR library was made. The same sample was also studied in work on T cells in Graves' hyperthyroidism and ophthalmopathy.

The chain links TRBV5-4 to TRBJ2-1, with 9 bases aligning to TRBD2. The clonotype was recovered from a man aged 35 to 55 with Graves disease. The specimen comprised peripheral blood mononuclear cells (PBMCs), sampled at new diagnosis, from a patient treated with antithyroid drugs. CDR3: CASSQGGSGSIGEQFF. CDR3 bases: TGTGCCAGCAGCCAGGGGGGTAGCGGGAGTATCGGGGAGCAGTTCTTC.